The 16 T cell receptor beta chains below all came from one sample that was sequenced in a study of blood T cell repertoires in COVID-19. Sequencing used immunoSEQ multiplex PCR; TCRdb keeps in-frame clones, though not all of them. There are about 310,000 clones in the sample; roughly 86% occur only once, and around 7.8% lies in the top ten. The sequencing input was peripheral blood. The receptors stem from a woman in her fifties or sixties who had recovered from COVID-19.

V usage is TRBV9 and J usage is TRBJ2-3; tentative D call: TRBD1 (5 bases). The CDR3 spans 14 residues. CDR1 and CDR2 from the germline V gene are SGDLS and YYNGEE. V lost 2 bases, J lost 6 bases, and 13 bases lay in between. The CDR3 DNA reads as TGTGCCAGCAGCGTTAGACAGTCGCCGGATACGCAGTATTTT. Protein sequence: CASSVRQSPDTQYF.

CDR3 nucleotide sequence: TGTGCCAGTACCCGAGGGAGTAGCGGGAGTATCAATGAGCAGTTCTTC. Its protein is CASTRGSSGSINEQFF. The V and J genes are TRBV19 and TRBJ2-1, with 9 bases that match TRBD2. CDR1 and CDR2 from the germline V gene are LNHDA and SQIVND (reference sequence). The V gene end was trimmed by 7 bases and the J gene end by 6 bases; junction bases not matched to a gene: 13. The CDR3 is 16 residues long.

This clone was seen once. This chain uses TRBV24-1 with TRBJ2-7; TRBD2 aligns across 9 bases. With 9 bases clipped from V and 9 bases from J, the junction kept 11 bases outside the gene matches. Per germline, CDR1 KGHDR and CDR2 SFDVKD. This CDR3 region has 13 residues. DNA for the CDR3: TGTGCCACCTGTCAGTTTAGCGGGGGAAGGCAGTACTTC. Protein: CATCQFSGGRQYF.

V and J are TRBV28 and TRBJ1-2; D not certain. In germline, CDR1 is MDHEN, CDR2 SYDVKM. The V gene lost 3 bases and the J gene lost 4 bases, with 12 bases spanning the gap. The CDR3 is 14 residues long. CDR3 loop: CASSLGRSGYGYTF. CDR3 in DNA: TGTGCCAGCAGTTTGGGGAGGTCCGGCTATGGCTACACCTTC.

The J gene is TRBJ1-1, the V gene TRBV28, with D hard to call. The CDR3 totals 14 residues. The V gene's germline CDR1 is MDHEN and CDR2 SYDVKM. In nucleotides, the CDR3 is TGTGCAATTAGGGAGACCGGGAGAGTAGGTGAAGCTTTCTTT. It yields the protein CAIRETGRVGEAFF.

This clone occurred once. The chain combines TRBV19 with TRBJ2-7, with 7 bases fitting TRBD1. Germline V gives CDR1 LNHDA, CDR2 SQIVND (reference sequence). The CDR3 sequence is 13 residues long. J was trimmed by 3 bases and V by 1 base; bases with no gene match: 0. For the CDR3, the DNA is TGTGCCAGTAGTATAGGACAGGGCTACGAGCAGTACTTC. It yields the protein CASSIGQGYEQYF.

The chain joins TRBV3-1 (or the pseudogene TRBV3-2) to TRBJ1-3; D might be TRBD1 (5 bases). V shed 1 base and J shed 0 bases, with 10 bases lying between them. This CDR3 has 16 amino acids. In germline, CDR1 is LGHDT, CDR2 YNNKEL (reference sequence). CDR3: CASSQGGGNSGNTIYF. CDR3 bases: TGTGCCAGCAGCCAAGGCGGGGGGAACTCTGGAAACACCATATATTTT.

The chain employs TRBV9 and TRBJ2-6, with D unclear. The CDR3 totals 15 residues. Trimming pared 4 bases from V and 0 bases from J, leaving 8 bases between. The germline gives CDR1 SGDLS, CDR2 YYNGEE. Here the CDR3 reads CASSPYSSGANVLTF. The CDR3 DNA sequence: TGTGCCAGCAGCCCATACAGCTCTGGGGCCAACGTCCTGACTTTC. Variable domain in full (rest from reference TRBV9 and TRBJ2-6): DSGVTQTPKHLITATGQRVTLRCSPRSGDLSVYWYQQSLDQGLQFLIQYYNGEERAKGNILERFSAQQFPDLHSELNLSSLELGDSALYFCASSPYSSGANVLTFGAGSRLTVL.

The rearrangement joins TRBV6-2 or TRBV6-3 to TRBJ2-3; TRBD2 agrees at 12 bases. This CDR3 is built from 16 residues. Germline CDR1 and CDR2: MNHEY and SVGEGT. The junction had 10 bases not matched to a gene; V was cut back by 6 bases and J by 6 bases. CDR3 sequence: CASSRTSGTIRDTQYF. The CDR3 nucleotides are TGTGCCAGCAGCCGGACTAGCGGGACGATTCGGGATACGCAGTATTTT.

This CDR3 reads CASSGTGDSPLHF. The CDR3 nucleotides are TGTGCCAGCAGTGGGACAGGGGATTCACCCCTCCACTTT. The J gene is TRBJ1-6, the V gene TRBV6-4; TRBD1 agrees at 9 bases. Trimming at V came to 4 bases and at J to 8 bases, leaving 0 bases not matched to a gene. Germline assignment: CDR1 MRHNA and CDR2 SNTAGT. The CDR3 contains 13 residues.

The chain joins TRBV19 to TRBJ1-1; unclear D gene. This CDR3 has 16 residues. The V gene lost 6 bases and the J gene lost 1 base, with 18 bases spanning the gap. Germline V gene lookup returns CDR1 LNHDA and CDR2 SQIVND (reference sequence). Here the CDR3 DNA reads TGTGCCAGTAGCGGTCGGTCAGGATTTTCGAACACTGAAGCTTTCTTT. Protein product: CASSGRSGFSNTEAFF. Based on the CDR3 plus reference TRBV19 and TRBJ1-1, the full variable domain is DGGITQSPKYLFRKEGQNVTLSCEQNLNHDAMYWYRQDPGQGLRLIYYSQIVNDFQKGDIAEGYSVSREKKESFPLTVTSAQKNPTAFYLCASSGRSGFSNTEAFFGQGTRLTVV.

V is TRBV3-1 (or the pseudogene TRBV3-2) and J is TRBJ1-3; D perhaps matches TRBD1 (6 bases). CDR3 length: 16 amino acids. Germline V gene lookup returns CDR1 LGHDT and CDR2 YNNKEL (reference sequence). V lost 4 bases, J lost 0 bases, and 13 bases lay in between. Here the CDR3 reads CASSRAGDNSGNTIYF. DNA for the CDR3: TGTGCCAGCAGCCGTGCGGGGGACAACTCTGGAAACACCATATATTTT.

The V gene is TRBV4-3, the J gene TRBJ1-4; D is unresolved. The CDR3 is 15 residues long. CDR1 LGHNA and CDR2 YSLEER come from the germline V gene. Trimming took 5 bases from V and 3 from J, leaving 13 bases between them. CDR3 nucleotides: TGCGCCAGCAGCTCCCAGACACGTGCTAATGAAAAACTGTTTTTT. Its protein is CASSSQTRANEKLFF.

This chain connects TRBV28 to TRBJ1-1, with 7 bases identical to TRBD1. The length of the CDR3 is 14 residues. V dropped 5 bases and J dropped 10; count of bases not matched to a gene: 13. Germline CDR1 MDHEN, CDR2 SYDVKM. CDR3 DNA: TGTGCCAGCAGTCCCCAAGACAGGGTAGTAGGAGCTTTCTTT. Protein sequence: CASSPQDRVVGAFF.

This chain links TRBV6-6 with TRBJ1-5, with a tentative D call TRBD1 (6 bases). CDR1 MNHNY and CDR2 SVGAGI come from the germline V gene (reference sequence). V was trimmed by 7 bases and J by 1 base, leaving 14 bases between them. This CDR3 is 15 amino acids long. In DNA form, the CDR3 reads TGTGCCAGCACCGAGGGGGAGGGGAGCAATCAGCCCCAGCATTTT. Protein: CASTEGEGSNQPQHF.

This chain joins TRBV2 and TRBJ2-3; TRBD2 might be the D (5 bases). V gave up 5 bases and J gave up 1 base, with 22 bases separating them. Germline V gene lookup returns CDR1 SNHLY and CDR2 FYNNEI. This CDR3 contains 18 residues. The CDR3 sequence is CASSRSYVGSKRTDTQYF. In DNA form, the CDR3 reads TGTGCCAGCAGTAGGTCGTATGTAGGGAGTAAGCGCACAGATACGCAGTATTTT.